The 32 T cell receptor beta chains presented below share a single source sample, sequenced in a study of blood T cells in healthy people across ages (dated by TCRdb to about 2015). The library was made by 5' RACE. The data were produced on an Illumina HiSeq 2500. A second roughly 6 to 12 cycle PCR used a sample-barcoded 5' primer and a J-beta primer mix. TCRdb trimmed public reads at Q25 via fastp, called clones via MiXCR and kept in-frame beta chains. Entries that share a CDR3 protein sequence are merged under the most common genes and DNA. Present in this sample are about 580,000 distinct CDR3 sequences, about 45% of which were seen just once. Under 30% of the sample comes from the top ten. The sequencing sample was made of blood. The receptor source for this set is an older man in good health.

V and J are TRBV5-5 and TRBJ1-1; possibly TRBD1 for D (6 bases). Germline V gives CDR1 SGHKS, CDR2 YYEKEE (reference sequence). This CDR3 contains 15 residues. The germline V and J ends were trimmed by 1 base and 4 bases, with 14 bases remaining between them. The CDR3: CASSLSGGGATEAFF. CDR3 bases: TGTGCCAGCAGCTTGTCGGGGGGGGGCGCCACTGAAGCTTTCTTT.

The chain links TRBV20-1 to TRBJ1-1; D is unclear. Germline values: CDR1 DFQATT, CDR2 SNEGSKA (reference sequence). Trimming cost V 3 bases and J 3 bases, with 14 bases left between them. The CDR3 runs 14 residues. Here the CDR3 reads CSARREGTDTEAFF. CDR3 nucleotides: TGCAGTGCTAGGCGGGAAGGAACTGACACTGAAGCTTTCTTT.

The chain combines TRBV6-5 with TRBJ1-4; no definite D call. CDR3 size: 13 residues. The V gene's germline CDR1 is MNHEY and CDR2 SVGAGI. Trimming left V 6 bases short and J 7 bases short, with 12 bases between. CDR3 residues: CASSYGVGEKLFF. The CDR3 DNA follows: TGTGCCAGCAGCTATGGAGTGGGTGAAAAACTGTTTTTT.

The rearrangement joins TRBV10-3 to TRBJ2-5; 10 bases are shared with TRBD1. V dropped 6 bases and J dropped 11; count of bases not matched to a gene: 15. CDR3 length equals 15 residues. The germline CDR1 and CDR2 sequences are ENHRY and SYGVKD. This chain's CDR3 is CAISPGTGAYNEQYF. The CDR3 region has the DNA TGTGCCATCAGCCCCGGGACAGGGGCCTACAATGAGCAGTACTTC.

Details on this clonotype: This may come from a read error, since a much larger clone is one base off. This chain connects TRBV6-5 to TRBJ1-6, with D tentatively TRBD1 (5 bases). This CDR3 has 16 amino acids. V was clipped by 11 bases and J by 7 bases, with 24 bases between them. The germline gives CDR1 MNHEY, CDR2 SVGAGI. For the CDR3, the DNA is TGTGCCGGCAACCCCGGGACGAGAGGGCCCAATTCACCCCTCCACTTT. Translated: CAGNPGTRGPNSPLHF.

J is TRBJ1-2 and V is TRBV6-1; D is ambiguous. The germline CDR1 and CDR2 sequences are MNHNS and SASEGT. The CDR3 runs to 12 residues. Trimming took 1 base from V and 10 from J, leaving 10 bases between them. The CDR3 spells CASSEGALIYTF. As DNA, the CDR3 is TGTGCCAGCAGTGAAGGAGCCTTAATCTACACCTTC.

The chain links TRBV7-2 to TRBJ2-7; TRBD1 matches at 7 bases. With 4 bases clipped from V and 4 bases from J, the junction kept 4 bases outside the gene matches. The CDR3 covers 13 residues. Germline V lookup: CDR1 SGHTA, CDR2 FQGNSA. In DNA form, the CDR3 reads TGTGCCAGCAGCTCTCCAGGGGGTTACGAGCAGTACTTC. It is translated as CASSSPGGYEQYF.

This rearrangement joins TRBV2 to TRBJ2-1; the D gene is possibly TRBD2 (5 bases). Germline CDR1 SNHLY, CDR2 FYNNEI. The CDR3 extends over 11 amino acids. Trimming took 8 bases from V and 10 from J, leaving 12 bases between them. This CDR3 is CASGSRREQFF. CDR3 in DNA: TGTGCCAGCGGGAGCCGTAGGGAGCAGTTCTTC.

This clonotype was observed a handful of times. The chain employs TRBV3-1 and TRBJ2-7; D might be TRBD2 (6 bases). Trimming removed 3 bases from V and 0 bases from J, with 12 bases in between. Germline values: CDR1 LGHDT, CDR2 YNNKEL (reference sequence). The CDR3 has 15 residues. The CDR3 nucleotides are TGTGCCAGCAGCCATGGGGACTCCCGCTCCTACGAGCAGTACTTC. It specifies CASSHGDSRSYEQYF.

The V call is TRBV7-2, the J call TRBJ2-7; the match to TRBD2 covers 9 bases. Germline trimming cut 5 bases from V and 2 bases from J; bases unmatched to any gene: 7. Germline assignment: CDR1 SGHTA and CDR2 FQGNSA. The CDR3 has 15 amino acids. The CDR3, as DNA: TGTGCCAGCAGCCTGGGGCGGGGGGGACCCTACGAGCAGTACTTC. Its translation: CASSLGRGGPYEQYF.

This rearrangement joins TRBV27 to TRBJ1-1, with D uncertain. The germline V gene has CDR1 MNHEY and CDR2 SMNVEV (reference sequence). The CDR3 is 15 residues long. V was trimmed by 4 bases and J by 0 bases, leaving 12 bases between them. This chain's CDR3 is CASSSKTTMNTEAFF. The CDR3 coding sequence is TGTGCCAGCAGTTCAAAGACAACTATGAACACTGAAGCTTTCTTT.

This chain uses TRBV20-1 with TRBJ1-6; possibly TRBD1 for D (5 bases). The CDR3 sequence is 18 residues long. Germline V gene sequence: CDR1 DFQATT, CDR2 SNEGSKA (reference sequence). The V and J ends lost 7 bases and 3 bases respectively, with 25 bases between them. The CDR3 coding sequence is TGCAGTGGGGACCGTCTTCCCGTGCGGGGGATCTATAATTCACCCCTCCACTTT. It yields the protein CSGDRLPVRGIYNSPLHF.

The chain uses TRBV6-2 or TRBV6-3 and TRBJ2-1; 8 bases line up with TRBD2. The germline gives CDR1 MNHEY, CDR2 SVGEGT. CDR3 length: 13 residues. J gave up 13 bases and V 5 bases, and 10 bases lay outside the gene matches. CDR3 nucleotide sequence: TGTGCCAGCAGTCGTAGCGGGGAAGAGACCCAGTTCTTC. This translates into CASSRSGEETQFF.

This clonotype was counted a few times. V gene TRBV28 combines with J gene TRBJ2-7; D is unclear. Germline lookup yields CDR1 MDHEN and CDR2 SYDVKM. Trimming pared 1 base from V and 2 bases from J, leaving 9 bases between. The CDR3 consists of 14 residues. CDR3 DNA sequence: TGTGCCAGCAGTTTATCAGAAAATACCTACGAGCAGTACTTC. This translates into CASSLSENTYEQYF. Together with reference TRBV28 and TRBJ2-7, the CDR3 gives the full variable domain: DVKVTQSSRYLVKRTGEKVFLECVQDMDHENMFWYRQDPGLGLRLIYFSYDVKMKEKGDIPEGYSVSREKKERFSLILESASTNQTSMYLCASSLSENTYEQYFGPGTRLTVT.

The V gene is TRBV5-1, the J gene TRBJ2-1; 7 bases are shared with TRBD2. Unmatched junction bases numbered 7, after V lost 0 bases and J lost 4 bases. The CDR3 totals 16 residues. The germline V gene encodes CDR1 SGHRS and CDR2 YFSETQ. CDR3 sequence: CASSLDGSSGYNEQFF. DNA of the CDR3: TGCGCCAGCAGCTTGGATGGGTCTAGCGGATACAATGAGCAGTTCTTC.

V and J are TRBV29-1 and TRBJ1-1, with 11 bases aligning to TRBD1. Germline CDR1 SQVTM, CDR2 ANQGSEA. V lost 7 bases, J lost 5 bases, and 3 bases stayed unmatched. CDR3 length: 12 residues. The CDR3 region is CSGGTGGTEAFF. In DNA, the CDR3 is TGCAGCGGTGGGACAGGGGGGACTGAAGCTTTCTTT.

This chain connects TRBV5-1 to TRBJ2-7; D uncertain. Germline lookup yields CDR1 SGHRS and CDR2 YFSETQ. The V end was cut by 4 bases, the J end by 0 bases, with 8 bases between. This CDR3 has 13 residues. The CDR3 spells CASSPEISYEQYF. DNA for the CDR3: TGCGCCAGCAGCCCGGAGATCTCCTACGAGCAGTACTTC.

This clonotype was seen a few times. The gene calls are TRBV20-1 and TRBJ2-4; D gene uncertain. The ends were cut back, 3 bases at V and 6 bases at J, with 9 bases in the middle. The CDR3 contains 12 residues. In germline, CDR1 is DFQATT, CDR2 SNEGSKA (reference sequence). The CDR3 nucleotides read TGCAGTGCTAGTCATCCAGCAAACATTCAGTACTTC. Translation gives CSASHPANIQYF.

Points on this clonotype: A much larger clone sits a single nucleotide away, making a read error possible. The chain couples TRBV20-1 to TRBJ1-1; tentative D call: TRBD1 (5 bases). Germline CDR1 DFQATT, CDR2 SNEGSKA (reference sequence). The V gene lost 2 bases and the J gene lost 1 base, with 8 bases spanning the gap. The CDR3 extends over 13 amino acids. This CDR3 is CSARNQGNTEAFF. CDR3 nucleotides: TGCAGTGCTAGAAATCAGGGGAACACTGAAGCTTTCTTT.

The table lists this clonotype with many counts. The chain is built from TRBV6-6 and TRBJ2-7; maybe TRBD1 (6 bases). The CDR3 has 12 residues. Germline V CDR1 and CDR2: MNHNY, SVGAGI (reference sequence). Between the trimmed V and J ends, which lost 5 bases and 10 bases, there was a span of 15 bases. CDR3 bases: TGTGCCAGCAGTACACAGGGTTCGGGTCAGTACTTC. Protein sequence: CASSTQGSGQYF.

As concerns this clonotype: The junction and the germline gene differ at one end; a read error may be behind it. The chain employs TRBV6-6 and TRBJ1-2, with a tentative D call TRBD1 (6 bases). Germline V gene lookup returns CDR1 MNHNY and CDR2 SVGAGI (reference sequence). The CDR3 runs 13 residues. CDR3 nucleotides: TGTGCCGGCAGTGTCCTGGACAGATCTGGCTACACCTTC. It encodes CAGSVLDRSGYTF.

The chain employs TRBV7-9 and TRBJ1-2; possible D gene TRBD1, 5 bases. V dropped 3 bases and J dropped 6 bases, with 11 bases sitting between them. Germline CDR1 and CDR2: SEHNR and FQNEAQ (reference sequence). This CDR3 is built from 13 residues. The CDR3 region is CASSFPGGDGYTF. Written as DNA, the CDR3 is TGTGCCAGCAGCTTCCCAGGAGGGGATGGCTACACCTTC.

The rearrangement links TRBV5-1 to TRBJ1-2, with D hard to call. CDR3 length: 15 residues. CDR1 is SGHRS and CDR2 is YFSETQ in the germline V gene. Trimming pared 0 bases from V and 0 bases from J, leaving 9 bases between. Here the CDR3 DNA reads TGCGCCAGCAGCTTGGTGTCCGGGGCTAACTATGGCTACACCTTC. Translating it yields CASSLVSGANYGYTF.

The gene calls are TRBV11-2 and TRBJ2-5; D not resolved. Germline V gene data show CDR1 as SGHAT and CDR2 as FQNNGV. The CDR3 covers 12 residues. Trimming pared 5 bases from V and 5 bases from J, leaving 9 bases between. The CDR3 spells CASSTQRETQYF. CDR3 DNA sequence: TGTGCCAGCAGCACACAAAGGGAGACCCAGTACTTC.

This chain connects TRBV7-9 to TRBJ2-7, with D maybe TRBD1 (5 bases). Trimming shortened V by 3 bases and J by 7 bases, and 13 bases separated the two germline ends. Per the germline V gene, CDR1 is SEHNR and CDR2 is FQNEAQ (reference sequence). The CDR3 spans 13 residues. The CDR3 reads CASSLAGMGEQYF. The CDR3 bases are TGTGCCAGCAGCTTGGCAGGGATGGGTGAGCAGTACTTC.

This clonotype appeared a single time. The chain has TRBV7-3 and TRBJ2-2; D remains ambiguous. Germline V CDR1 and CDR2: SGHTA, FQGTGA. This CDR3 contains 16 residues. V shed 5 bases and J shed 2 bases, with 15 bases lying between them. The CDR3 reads CASSPLPRSNTGELFF. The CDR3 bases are TGTGCCAGCAGCCCGCTTCCGAGGAGCAACACCGGGGAGCTGTTTTTT.

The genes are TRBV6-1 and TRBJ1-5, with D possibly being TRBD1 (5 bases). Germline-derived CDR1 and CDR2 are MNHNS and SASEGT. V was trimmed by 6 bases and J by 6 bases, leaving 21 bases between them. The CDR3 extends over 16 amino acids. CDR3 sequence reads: CASSTEGSGFGQPQHF. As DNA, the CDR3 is TGTGCCAGCAGCACCGAGGGGTCGGGGTTCGGTCAGCCCCAGCATTTT.

The CDR3 nucleotides are TGTGCCAGCAGTGACAGCAACTCCTACGAGCAGTACTTC. This translates into CASSDSNSYEQYF. The rearrangement joins TRBV6-2 or TRBV6-3 to TRBJ2-7, with D tentatively TRBD1 (5 bases). Per germline, CDR1 MNHEY and CDR2 SVGEGT. This CDR3 region has 13 residues. The V end was cut by 5 bases, the J end by 0 bases, with 8 bases between.

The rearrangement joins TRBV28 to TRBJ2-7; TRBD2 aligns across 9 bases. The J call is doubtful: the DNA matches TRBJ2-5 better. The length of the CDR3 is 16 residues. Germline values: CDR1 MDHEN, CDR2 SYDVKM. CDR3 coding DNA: TGTGCCAGCAGTTTTGTCTTTGGGACTAGCAGGGAGACCCAGTACTTC. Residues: CASSFVFGTSRETQYF.

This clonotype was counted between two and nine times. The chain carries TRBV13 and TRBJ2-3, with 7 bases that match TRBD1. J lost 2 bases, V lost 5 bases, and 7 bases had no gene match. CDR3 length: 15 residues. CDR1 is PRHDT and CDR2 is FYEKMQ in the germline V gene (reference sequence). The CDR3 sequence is CASSIRQGITDTQYF. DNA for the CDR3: TGTGCCAGCAGCATAAGACAGGGAATCACAGATACGCAGTATTTT.

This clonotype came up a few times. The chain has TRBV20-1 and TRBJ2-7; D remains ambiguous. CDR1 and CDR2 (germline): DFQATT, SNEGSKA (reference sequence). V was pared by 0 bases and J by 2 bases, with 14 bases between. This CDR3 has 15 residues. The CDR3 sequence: CSARDIGRTPYEQYF. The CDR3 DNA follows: TGCAGTGCTAGAGATATTGGACGAACTCCCTACGAGCAGTACTTC.

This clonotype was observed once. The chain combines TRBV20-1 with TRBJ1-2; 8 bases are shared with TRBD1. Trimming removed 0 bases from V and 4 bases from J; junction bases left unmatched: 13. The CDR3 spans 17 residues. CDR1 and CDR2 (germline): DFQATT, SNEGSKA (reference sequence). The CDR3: CSARDFRQGRIGYGYTF. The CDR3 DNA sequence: TGCAGTGCTAGAGATTTTAGACAGGGGCGCATTGGCTATGGCTACACCTTC.